A selection of T cell receptor beta chains follows, all from one sample in a study of blood T cell repertoires in COVID-19. Assay used: immunoSEQ multiplex PCR; TCRdb lists only in-frame clones, some missing. The table includes roughly 49,000 clones, around four fifths detected once. Specimen: peripheral blood. The receptors here all came from a woman at least 80 years old with acute or convalescent COVID-19. Both conserved end residues are part of each CDR3. Fields, in order: J gene, clone size, V gene, D gene, CDR3 protein, CDR3 DNA. A D gene is named only where the DNA matches it firmly. Size values are once, few and many counts, or a class for expanded clones, and some rows have none.

>TRBJ1-4|.|TRBV15|TRBD1
CATSQGAWEKLFF
TGTGCCACCTCACAGGGGGCTTGGGAAAAACTGTTTTTT
>TRBJ2-5|.|TRBV2|TRBD1
CASSRDRGLQETQYF
TGTGCCAGCAGTCGAGACAGGGGACTCCAAGAGACCCAGTACTTC
>TRBJ2-1|once|TRBV10-3|.
CAISESTSVEQFF
TGTGCCATCAGTGAGTCCACCAGTGTTGAGCAGTTCTTC
>TRBJ2-7|once|TRBV6-5|TRBD1
CASRRQGRSYEQYF
TGTGCCAGCAGGCGACAGGGAAGGTCCTACGAGCAGTACTTC
>TRBJ1-2|.|TRBV9|.
CASSVTSNYGYTF
TGTGCCAGCAGCGTCACAAGTAACTATGGCTACACCTTC
>TRBJ1-1|once|TRBV4-1|TRBD1
CASSRGTGATTEAFF
TGCGCCAGCAGCCGAGGGACAGGGGCGACTACTGAAGCTTTCTTT
>TRBJ1-4|few|TRBV12-2|.
CASQVGQRNEKLFF
TGTGCAAGTCAGGTGGGACAGCGTAATGAAAAACTGTTTTTT
>TRBJ2-2|.|TRBV24-1|TRBD1
CATSQGADTGELFF
TGTGCCACCAGCCAGGGGGCGGACACCGGGGAGCTGTTTTTT
>TRBJ2-1|.|TRBV19|.
CASKSSFNNEQFF
TGTGCCAGTAAGTCCAGTTTTAACAATGAGCAGTTCTTC
>TRBJ1-2|.|TRBV2|.
CASTPQSIGTNYGYTF
TGTGCCAGTACCCCGCAGAGCATCGGGACTAACTATGGCTACACCTTC
>TRBJ1-1|few|TRBV5-4|.
CASSLDRDTEAFF
TGTGCCAGCAGCTTGGACCGAGACACTGAAGCTTTCTTT
>TRBJ1-4|.|TRBV6-5|.
CASSYRGSGTNEKLFF
TGTGCCAGCAGTTATCGGGGGAGTGGAACTAATGAAAAACTGTTTTTT
>TRBJ1-1|.|TRBV5-1|.
CASRSDTVNTEAFF
TGCGCCAGCAGATCTGACACGGTGAACACTGAAGCTTTCTTT
>TRBJ2-1|.|TRBV25-1|TRBD2
CASSESFSGGADNEQFF
TGTGCCAGCAGTGAATCCTTTAGCGGGGGGGCCGACAATGAGCAGTTCTTC
>TRBJ1-2|.|TRBV3-1/TRBV3-2|.
CASSPWQGGYTF
TGTGCCAGCAGCCCCTGGCAGGGAGGCTACACCTTC
>TRBJ1-2|few|TRBV19|TRBD1
CASSPRGYGYTF
TGTGCCAGTAGTCCCAGGGGGTATGGCTACACCTTC
>TRBJ1-6|.|TRBV14|.
CASSQVNSDNSPLHF
TGTGCCAGCAGCCAAGTCAACAGTGATAATTCACCCCTCCACTTT
>TRBJ2-4|.|TRBV6-1|.
CASSEDTVKNIQYF
TGTGCCAGCAGTGAAGATACGGTTAAAAACATTCAGTACTTC
>TRBJ1-1|.|TRBV5-1|TRBD1
CASSSIAGGQSPNTEAFF
TGCGCCAGCAGCTCAATAGCGGGGGGACAGTCACCGAACACTGAAGCTTTCTTT
>TRBJ1-5|once|TRBV7-9|.
CASSRAGGEQPQHF
TGTGCCAGCAGCCGCGCGGGGGGGGAGCAGCCCCAGCATTTT
>TRBJ1-2|few|TRBV7-9|.
CASSLKQGSYYGYTF
TGTGCCAGCAGCTTAAAGCAGGGATCTTACTATGGCTACACCTTC
>TRBJ1-1|.|TRBV5-1|TRBD1
CASSAGGGRPEAFF
TGCGCCAGCAGCGCAGGGGGCGGCAGGCCTGAAGCTTTCTTT
>TRBJ2-7|few|TRBV7-6|.
CASSLGVHAYEQYF
TGTGCCAGCAGCTTAGGAGTCCACGCCTACGAGCAGTACTTC
>TRBJ2-7|.|TRBV9|.
CASNLMGGPYEQYF
TGTGCCAGCAACCTCATGGGGGGGCCATACGAGCAGTACTTC
>TRBJ1-3|.|TRBV30|.
CAWGGQLGNTIYF
TGTGCCTGGGGGGGGCAGCTGGGAAACACCATATATTTT
>TRBJ1-1|once|TRBV18|TRBD1
CASSPPTGSGTEAFF
TGTGCCAGCTCACCACCGACAGGGTCGGGTACTGAAGCTTTCTTT
>TRBJ2-3|.|TRBV6-5|TRBD1
CASRGQGASGAQYF
TGTGCCAGCAGGGGACAGGGGGCATCCGGTGCGCAGTATTTT
>TRBJ2-5|once|TRBV5-1|TRBD2
CASTRGAGVRETQYF
TGCGCCAGCACTAGGGGCGCGGGGGTACGAGAGACCCAGTACTTC
>TRBJ2-1|.|TRBV11-1|.
CASSQQQGSKDEQFF
TGTGCCAGCAGCCAACAACAGGGATCGAAGGATGAGCAGTTCTTC
>TRBJ1-1|.|TRBV6-4|.
CASSADSSGGTEAFF
TGTGCCAGCAGTGCGGACAGTTCGGGGGGCACTGAAGCTTTCTTT